The T cell receptor (beta chain) described here comes from a study of shared clonotypes between healthy human individuals. The CDR3 runs 16 residues. CDR1 and CDR2 (germline): SEHNR, FQNEAQ (reference sequence). Trimming removed 5 bases at V and 4 bases at J, with 17 bases between. The data were produced by immunoSEQ multiplex PCR, yet TCRdb's version contains in-frame clones alone and is incomplete. Among roughly 320,000 clones listed, around 86% were seen once. The origin of this receptor is a man between 18 and 35 years old in good health. The sample comprised memory CD8+ T cells sorted from blood. Stated subset: CD45RO+ cells pooled with CCR7-negative TemRA cells. The chain uses TRBV7-9 and TRBJ1-4; D remains ambiguous. The CDR3 DNA reads as TGTGCCAGCAGCCCTGGTGTCGGTCCCGATAATGAAAAACTGTTTTTT. Protein sequence: CASSPGVGPDNEKLFF.